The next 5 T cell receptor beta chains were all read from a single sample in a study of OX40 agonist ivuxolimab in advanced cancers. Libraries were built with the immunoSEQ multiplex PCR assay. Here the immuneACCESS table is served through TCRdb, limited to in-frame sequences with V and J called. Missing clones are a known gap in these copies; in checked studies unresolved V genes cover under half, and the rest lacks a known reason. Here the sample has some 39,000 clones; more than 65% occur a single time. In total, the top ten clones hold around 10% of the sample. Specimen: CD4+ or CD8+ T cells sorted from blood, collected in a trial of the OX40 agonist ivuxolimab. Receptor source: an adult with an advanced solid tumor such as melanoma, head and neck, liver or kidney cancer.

The CDR3 here is CASSRRREGGQPQHF. As DNA, the CDR3 is TGTGCCAGCTCCCGTCGGAGGGAAGGAGGTCAGCCCCAGCATTTT. V usage is TRBV27 and J usage is TRBJ1-5; D unclear. Germline values: CDR1 MNHEY, CDR2 SMNVEV (reference sequence). The V gene lost 8 bases and the J gene lost 6 bases, with 20 bases spanning the gap. This CDR3 spans 15 amino acids.

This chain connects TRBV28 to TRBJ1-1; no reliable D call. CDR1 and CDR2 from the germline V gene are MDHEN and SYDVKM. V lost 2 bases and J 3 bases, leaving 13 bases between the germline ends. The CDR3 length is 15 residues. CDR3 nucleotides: TGTGCCAGCAGTTTACCGGGGTTGCGATACACTGAAGCTTTCTTT. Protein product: CASSLPGLRYTEAFF.

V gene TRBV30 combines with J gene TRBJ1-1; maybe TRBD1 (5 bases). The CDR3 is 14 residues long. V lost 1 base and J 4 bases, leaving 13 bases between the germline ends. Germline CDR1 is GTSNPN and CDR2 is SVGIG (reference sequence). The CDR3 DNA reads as TGTGCCTGGAGTGGACAGCAACCGTTCACTGAAGCTTTCTTT. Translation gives CAWSGQQPFTEAFF.

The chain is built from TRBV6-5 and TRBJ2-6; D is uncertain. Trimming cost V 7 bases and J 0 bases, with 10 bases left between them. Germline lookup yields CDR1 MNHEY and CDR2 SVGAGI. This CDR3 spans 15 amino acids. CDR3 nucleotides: TGTGCCAGCACCCCCGACCTCTCTGGGGCCAACGTCCTGACTTTC. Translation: CASTPDLSGANVLTF.

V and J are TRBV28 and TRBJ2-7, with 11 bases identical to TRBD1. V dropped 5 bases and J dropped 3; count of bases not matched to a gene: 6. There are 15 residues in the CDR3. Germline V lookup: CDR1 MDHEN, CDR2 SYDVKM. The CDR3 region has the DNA TGTGCCAGCAGTAGAGGGACAGGGGGAGACTACGAGCAGTACTTC. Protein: CASSRGTGGDYEQYF.